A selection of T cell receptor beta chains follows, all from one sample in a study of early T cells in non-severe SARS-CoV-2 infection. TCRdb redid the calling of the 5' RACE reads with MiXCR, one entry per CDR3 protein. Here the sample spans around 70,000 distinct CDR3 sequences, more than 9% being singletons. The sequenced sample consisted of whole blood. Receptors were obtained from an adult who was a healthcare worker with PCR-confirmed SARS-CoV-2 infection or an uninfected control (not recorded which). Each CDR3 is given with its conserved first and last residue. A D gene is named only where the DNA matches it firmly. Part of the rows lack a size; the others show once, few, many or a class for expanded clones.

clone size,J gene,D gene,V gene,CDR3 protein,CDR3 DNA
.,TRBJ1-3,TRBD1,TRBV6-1,CASMRGQGGNTIYF,TGTGCCAGCATGAGAGGACAGGGAGGAAACACCATATATTTT
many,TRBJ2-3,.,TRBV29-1,CSVEVDGGGKVGTDTQYF,TGCAGCGTTGAAGTAGATGGAGGGGGCAAAGTTGGCACAGATACGCAGTATTTT
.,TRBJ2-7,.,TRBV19,CASSKRHSSSYEQYF,TGTGCCAGTAGTAAGCGGCATTCGAGCTCCTACGAGCAGTACTTC
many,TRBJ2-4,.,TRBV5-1,CASSRDGGTKNIQYF,TGCGCCAGCAGCCGGGATGGGGGTACCAAAAACATTCAGTACTTC
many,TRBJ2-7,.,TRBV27,CASSLEVSYEQYF,TGTGCCAGCAGCCTTGAGGTCTCCTACGAGCAGTACTTC
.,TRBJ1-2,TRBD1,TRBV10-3,CANDPGTGGYTF,TGTGCCAACGACCCAGGGACAGGCGGCTACACCTTC
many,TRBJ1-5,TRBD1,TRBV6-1,CASSEASRGRFEPQHF,TGTGCCAGCAGTGAAGCGAGCAGGGGGCGGTTCGAGCCCCAGCATTTT
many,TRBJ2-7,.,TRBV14,CASSQYAAEQYF,TGTGCCAGCAGCCAATACGCGGCCGAGCAGTACTTC
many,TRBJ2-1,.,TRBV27,CASSFLVVSNEQFF,TGTGCCAGCAGTTTTTTGGTAGTATCCAATGAGCAGTTCTTC
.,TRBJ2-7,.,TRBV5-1,CASSLDGHSYEQYF,TGCGCCAGCAGCTTGGACGGCCACTCCTACGAGCAGTACTTC
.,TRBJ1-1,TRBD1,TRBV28,CASSPGQGYTEAFF,TGTGCCAGCAGCCCGGGACAGGGATACACTGAAGCTTTCTTT
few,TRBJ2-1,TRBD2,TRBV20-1,CSARPRGSGSGHYNEQFF,TGCAGTGCTAGACCCAGAGGAAGTGGTAGCGGGCACTACAATGAGCAGTTCTTC
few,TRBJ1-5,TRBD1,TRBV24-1,CATSDSYRGENQPQHF,TGTGCCACCAGTGATTCTTACAGGGGGGAAAATCAGCCCCAGCATTTT
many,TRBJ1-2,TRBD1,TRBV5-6,CASSLTGTGSGDYGYTF,TGTGCCAGCAGCTTAACCGGGACAGGGTCCGGAGACTATGGCTACACCTTC
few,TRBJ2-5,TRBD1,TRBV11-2,CASSSPRTGAYQETQYF,TGTGCCAGCAGCTCCCCTCGGACAGGCGCCTACCAAGAGACCCAGTACTTC
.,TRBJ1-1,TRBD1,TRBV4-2,CASSPGQGVVEAFF,TGTGCCAGCAGCCCTGGACAGGGGGTGGTTGAAGCTTTCTTT
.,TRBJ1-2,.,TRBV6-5,CASRSTANYGYTF,TGTGCCAGCAGATCGACAGCTAACTATGGCTACACCTTC
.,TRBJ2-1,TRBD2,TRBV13,CASSPQRESAYNEQFF,TGTGCCAGCAGCCCCCAGCGGGAGTCGGCCTACAATGAGCAGTTCTTC
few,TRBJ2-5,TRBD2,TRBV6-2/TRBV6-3,CASKAGVKETQYF,TGTGCCAGCAAGGCGGGAGTAAAAGAGACCCAGTACTTC
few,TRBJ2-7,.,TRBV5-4,CASSLWGLQEEQYF,TGTGCCAGCAGCTTGTGGGGTTTGCAGGAGGAGCAGTACTTC
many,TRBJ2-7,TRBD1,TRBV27,CASSLVPPGQGNDEQYF,TGTGCCAGCAGTTTAGTGCCCCCGGGACAGGGGAACGACGAGCAGTACTTC
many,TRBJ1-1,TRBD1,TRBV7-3,CASSRGGTGKTEVFF,TGTGCCAGCAGCCGCGGCGGGACAGGGAAAACTGAAGTTTTCTTT
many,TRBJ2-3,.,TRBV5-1,CASSREGDSSTDTQYF,TGCGCCAGCAGCCGGGAAGGGGACTCTTCGACAGATACGCAGTATTTT
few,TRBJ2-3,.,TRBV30,CAWTRRMGDTQYF,TGTGCCTGGACCCGGCGGATGGGAGATACGCAGTATTTT
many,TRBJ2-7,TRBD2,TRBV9,CASSVGPGGSYEQYF,TGTGCCAGCAGCGTAGGTCCGGGAGGCTCCTACGAGCAGTACTTC
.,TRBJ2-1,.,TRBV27,CASSFSEPYNEQFF,TGTGCCAGCAGTTTTAGCGAGCCCTACAATGAGCAGTTCTTC
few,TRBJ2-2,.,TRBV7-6,CASSLWDANTGELFF,TGTGCCAGCAGCTTATGGGACGCGAACACCGGGGAGCTGTTTTTT
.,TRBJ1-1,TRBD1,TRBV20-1,CSARSQGDTEAFF,TGCAGTGCTAGGTCGCAGGGGGACACTGAAGCTTTCTTT
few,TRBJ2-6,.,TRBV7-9,CASSFRDGRFSGANVLTF,TGTGCCAGCAGCTTCCGGGACGGACGTTTCTCTGGGGCCAACGTCCTGACTTTC
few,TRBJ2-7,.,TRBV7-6,CASSASGYEQYF,TGTGCCAGCAGCGCCAGCGGCTACGAGCAGTACTTC
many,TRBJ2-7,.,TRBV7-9,CASSATGDEQYF,TGTGCCAGCAGTGCGACGGGGGACGAGCAGTACTTC
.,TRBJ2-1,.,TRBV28,CASSQTVLNEQFF,TGTGCCAGCAGTCAGACAGTTCTAAATGAGCAGTTCTTC
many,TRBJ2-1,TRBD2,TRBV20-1,CSAPTRISGRGNEQFF,TGCAGTGCCCCCACTCGCATTAGCGGGAGGGGCAATGAGCAGTTCTTC
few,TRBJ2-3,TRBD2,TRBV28,CASSPLSAGASLSADTQYF,TGTGCCAGCAGTCCCCTATCAGCGGGAGCTTCTCTTAGCGCAGATACGCAGTATTTT
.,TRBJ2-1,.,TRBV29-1,CSAPLLAGNEQFF,TGCAGCGCCCCTCTACTAGCCGGCAATGAGCAGTTCTTC
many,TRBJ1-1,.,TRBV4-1,CASSPRIRGRANTEAFF,TGCGCCAGCAGCCCCAGGATTCGGGGGCGCGCGAACACTGAAGCTTTCTTT
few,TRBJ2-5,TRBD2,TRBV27,CASSLLAGQETQYF,TGTGCCAGCAGTTTGCTAGCGGGCCAAGAGACCCAGTACTTC
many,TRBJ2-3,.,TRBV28,CASSSPHLGKDTQYF,TGTGCCAGCAGCTCCCCCCACCTAGGTAAAGATACGCAGTATTTT
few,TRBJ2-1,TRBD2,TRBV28,CASSPPRLANEQFF,TGTGCCAGCAGTCCCCCCCGACTAGCCAATGAGCAGTTCTTC
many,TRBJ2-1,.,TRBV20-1,CSARERDEQFF,TGCAGTGCTAGAGAACGGGACGAGCAGTTCTTC
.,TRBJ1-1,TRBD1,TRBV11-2,CASSFFTGGQMNTEAFF,TGTGCCAGCAGCTTTTTCACAGGGGGGCAGATGAACACTGAAGCTTTCTTT
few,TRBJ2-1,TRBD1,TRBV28,CASRGGVSYNEQFF,TGTGCCAGCCGAGGGGGCGTATCCTACAATGAGCAGTTCTTC
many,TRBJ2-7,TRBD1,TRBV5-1,CASRRTGEVEQYF,TGCGCCAGCCGCCGGACAGGTGAGGTCGAGCAGTACTTC
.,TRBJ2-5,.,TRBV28,CASRNSRRGETQYF,TGTGCCAGCAGAAACAGCCGCCGTGGTGAGACCCAGTACTTC
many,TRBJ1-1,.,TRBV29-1,CSVRDGQGTEAFF,TGCAGCGTCCGGGACGGGCAAGGCACTGAAGCTTTCTTT
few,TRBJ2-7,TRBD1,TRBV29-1,CSVLPKGQGISEQYF,TGCAGCGTCCTCCCGAAGGGACAGGGCATCTCCGAGCAGTACTTC
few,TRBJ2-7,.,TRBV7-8,CASSLVFEQYF,TGTGCCAGCAGCTTAGTTTTCGAGCAGTACTTC
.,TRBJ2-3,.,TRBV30,CAWSLGGTDTQYF,TGTGCCTGGAGCCTAGGGGGCACAGATACGCAGTATTTT
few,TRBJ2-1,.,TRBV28,CASQPGGNRHNEQFF,TGTGCCAGCCAACCGGGCGGGAATAGGCACAATGAGCAGTTCTTC
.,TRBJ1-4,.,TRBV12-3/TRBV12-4,CASSSYREDPTTNEKLFF,TGTGCCAGCAGTTCCTACAGGGAGGACCCCACAACTAATGAAAAACTGTTTTTT
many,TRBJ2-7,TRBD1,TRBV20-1,CSASSADRAFDEQYF,TGCAGTGCTTCCTCCGCGGACAGGGCCTTCGACGAGCAGTACTTC
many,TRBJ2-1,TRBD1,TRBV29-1,CSVTPGTGVEDEQFF,TGCAGCGTTACACCCGGGACAGGGGTGGAGGATGAGCAGTTCTTC
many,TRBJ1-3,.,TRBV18,CASSARTQDTIYF,TGTGCCAGCTCAGCTCGGACCCAGGACACCATATATTTT
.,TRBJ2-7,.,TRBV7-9,CASSLVPSEQYF,TGTGCCAGCAGCTTAGTCCCATCCGAGCAGTACTTC
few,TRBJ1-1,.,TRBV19,CASRAQEGTEAFF,TGTGCCAGTAGGGCTCAGGAGGGAACTGAAGCTTTCTTT
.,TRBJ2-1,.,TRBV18,CASSPRQDRGEQFF,TGTGCCAGCTCACCTCGACAGGACCGAGGAGAGCAGTTCTTC
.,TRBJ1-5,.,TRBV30,CAWSVADSNQPQHF,TGTGCCTGGAGCGTCGCGGATAGCAATCAGCCCCAGCATTTT
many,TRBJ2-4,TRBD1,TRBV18,CASSLLDREPKNIQYF,TGTGCCAGCTCACTATTGGACAGGGAGCCCAAAAACATTCAGTACTTC
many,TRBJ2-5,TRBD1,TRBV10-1,CASSEGQVSAQYF,TGCGCCAGCAGCGAAGGACAGGTGTCAGCCCAGTACTTC
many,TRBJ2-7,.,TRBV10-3,CAISDRVSSYEQYF,TGTGCCATCAGTGACCGGGTGAGCTCCTACGAGCAGTACTTC